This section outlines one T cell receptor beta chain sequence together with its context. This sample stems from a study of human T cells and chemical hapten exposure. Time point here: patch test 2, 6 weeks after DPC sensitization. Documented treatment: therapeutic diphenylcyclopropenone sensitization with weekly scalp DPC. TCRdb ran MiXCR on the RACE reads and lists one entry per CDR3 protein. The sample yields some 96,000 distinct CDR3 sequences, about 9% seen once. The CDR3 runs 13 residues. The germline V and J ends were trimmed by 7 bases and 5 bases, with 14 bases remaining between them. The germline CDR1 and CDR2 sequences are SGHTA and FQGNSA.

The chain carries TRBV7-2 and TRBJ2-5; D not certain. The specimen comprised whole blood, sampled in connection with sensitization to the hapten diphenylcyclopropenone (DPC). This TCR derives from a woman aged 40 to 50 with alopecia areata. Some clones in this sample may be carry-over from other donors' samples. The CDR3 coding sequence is TGTGCCAGCATACCGAGAAAGGAGGAGACCCAGTACTTC. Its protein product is CASIPRKEETQYF.